The present entry profiles one T cell receptor beta chain with its context. The data were taken from a study of blood T cell repertoires in COVID-19. As for the study in general: The study drew acute and convalescent COVID-19 samples from the United States, Italy and Spain. T cells, B-cell-depleted T cells, or PBMCs provided the cDNA or gDNA that served as material.

The J segment lost 3 bases and the V segment lost 8 bases, leaving 1 base of the junction unmatched. The CDR3 sequence is 12 residues long. Germline lookup yields CDR1 ENHRY and CDR2 SYGVKD. Source study methods: Amplification of reference gene primers was used by the study to estimate nucleated cell counts. Libraries were prepared by immunoSEQ multiplex PCR; TCRdb keeps only in-frame clonotypes and omits some of them. V and J calls plus clone size are reproduced from that table; the DNA served to infer D and trimming. Here the sample spans some 170,000 clones, 82% being singletons. This sequence was found in a woman between 65 and 79 years old with acute or convalescent COVID-19. This sequence joins TRBV10-3 and TRBJ2-7; 10 positions match TRBD1. Sequencing was done on a sample of peripheral blood. For the CDR3, the DNA is TGTGCCATCGGGGACAGGGGCTACGAGCAGTACTTC. This gives the protein CAIGDRGYEQYF.